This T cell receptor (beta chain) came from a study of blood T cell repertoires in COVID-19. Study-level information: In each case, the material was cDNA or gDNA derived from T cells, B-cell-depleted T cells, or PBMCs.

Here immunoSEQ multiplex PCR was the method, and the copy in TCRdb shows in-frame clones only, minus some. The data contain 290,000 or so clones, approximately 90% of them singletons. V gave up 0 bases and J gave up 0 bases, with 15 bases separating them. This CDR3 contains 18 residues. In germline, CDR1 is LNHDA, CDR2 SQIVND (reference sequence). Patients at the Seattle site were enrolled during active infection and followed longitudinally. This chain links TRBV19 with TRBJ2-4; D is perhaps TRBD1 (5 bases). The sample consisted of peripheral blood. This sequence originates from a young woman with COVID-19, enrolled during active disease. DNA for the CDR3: TGTGCCAGTAGTATAGATGGATACAGGTTACTAGCCAAAAACATTCAGTACTTC. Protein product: CASSIDGYRLLAKNIQYF.